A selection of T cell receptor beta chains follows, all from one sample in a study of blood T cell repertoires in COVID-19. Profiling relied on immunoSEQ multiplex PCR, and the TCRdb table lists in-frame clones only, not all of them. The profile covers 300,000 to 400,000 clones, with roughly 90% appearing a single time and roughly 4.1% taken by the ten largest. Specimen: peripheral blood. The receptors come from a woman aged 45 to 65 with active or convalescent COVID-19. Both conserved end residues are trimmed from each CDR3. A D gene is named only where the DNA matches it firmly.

CDR3: ASSASMVFSGGGYT; J: TRBJ1-2; V: TRBV18; D: NA
CDR3: ASSLVGTGTGARETQY; J: TRBJ2-5; V: TRBV28; D: TRBD1
CDR3: ASSRGLAHTYEQY; J: TRBJ2-7; V: TRBV19; D: TRBD2
CDR3: ASSSGVGASSSYEQY; J: TRBJ2-7; V: TRBV5-4; D: NA
CDR3: ASSPLGAGTYEQY; J: TRBJ2-7; V: TRBV4-1; D: TRBD2
CDR3: ASSYSGGGDQPQH; J: TRBJ1-5; V: TRBV6-6; D: NA
CDR3: ASSPTSAYYEQY; J: TRBJ2-7; V: TRBV27; D: TRBD2
CDR3: SVELHIGREGEQF; J: TRBJ2-1; V: TRBV29-1; D: TRBD2
CDR3: ASSIRGGNQPQH; J: TRBJ1-5; V: TRBV19; D: NA
CDR3: SADRNTEAF; J: TRBJ1-1; V: TRBV20-1; D: NA
CDR3: ASLQMDSWAGEAF; J: TRBJ1-1; V: TRBV19; D: NA
CDR3: ATTSGTGVADTQY; J: TRBJ2-3; V: TRBV24-1; D: TRBD1
CDR3: ASSIDFGGRTSPLH; J: TRBJ1-6; V: TRBV19; D: NA
CDR3: AISEGGRSTEAF; J: TRBJ1-1; V: TRBV10-3; D: TRBD1
CDR3: ASSLRTTSGSEEQY; J: TRBJ2-7; V: TRBV11-2; D: TRBD2
CDR3: ASSLARAYEQY; J: TRBJ2-7; V: TRBV5-8; D: NA
CDR3: ASSFQGLAGGRNEQF; J: TRBJ2-1; V: TRBV28; D: TRBD2
CDR3: ASSPRQGSGYT; J: TRBJ1-2; V: TRBV7-3; D: TRBD1
CDR3: ASSSGGQPKNIQY; J: TRBJ2-4; V: TRBV7-2; D: TRBD1
CDR3: ASLPSFGTGELF; J: TRBJ2-2; V: TRBV2; D: NA
CDR3: ATSDFEDEQY; J: TRBJ2-7; V: TRBV24-1; D: NA
CDR3: ASSISGGNEKLF; J: TRBJ1-4; V: TRBV7-9; D: TRBD1
CDR3: ASSPRLVSTDTQY; J: TRBJ2-3; V: TRBV27; D: NA
CDR3: ASSPPDRGTAGRNEQY; J: TRBJ2-7; V: TRBV18; D: TRBD1
CDR3: ASSPGTSGNEQY; J: TRBJ2-7; V: TRBV27; D: TRBD2
CDR3: ASSSPSTPLNTEAF; J: TRBJ1-1; V: TRBV28; D: NA
CDR3: ASSLNSGGTEAF; J: TRBJ1-1; V: TRBV7-3; D: TRBD1
CDR3: ASSFWTDSYSPLH; J: TRBJ1-6; V: TRBV27; D: NA
CDR3: ASSITGGTEAF; J: TRBJ1-1; V: TRBV5-5; D: TRBD1
CDR3: ASSPGTGNTGELF; J: TRBJ2-2; V: TRBV3-1/TRBV3-2; D: TRBD1
CDR3: ASSQRIAGGREQY; J: TRBJ2-7; V: TRBV4-2; D: TRBD2
CDR3: ASSPIAGARTGELF; J: TRBJ2-2; V: TRBV18; D: TRBD2
CDR3: ASQKMGGIQETQY; J: TRBJ2-5; V: TRBV7-9; D: NA
CDR3: ASSQDPVAGVHEQY; J: TRBJ2-7; V: TRBV4-3; D: NA
CDR3: ASRSGTASPEAF; J: TRBJ1-1; V: TRBV6-6; D: TRBD1
CDR3: ASSFGQLYGYT; J: TRBJ1-2; V: TRBV6-5; D: NA
CDR3: ASSAPSGPQY; J: TRBJ2-3; V: TRBV19; D: TRBD2
CDR3: ASRLGARVAYEQY; J: TRBJ2-7; V: TRBV28; D: NA
CDR3: ASSYTGGEKLF; J: TRBJ1-4; V: TRBV5-4; D: TRBD1
CDR3: SVEPGATDTQY; J: TRBJ2-3; V: TRBV29-1; D: NA
CDR3: AISDGQGWFGYT; J: TRBJ1-2; V: TRBV10-3; D: TRBD1
CDR3: ASSLSPGLAGSEQY; J: TRBJ2-7; V: TRBV7-6; D: TRBD2
CDR3: ASRTNWYNEQF; J: TRBJ2-1; V: TRBV19; D: NA
CDR3: ASSLASVIRVYNEQF; J: TRBJ2-1; V: TRBV7-8; D: NA
CDR3: ASSFQPTARANEAF; J: TRBJ1-1; V: TRBV3-1/TRBV3-2; D: NA
CDR3: ATSEAGTVPLYGYT; J: TRBJ1-2; V: TRBV15; D: TRBD1
CDR3: AISEGQGNQPQH; J: TRBJ1-5; V: TRBV10-3; D: TRBD1
CDR3: ASSSGTGSYEQY; J: TRBJ2-7; V: TRBV7-2; D: TRBD1
CDR3: ASSPGTGGVMVF; J: TRBJ1-4; V: TRBV6-5; D: TRBD1
CDR3: ASSVLGTDSYEQY; J: TRBJ2-7; V: TRBV19; D: TRBD1
CDR3: ASSLPRSHGEKLF; J: TRBJ1-4; V: TRBV28; D: NA
CDR3: ASSLWTLGETQY; J: TRBJ2-5; V: TRBV11-2; D: NA
CDR3: ASSMGRREETQY; J: TRBJ2-5; V: TRBV9; D: NA
CDR3: ASSYSVLTGELF; J: TRBJ2-2; V: TRBV6-5; D: NA
CDR3: ASSLVRGYEQY; J: TRBJ2-7; V: TRBV12-3/TRBV12-4; D: NA
CDR3: ASRRRTGVNTEAF; J: TRBJ1-1; V: TRBV2; D: TRBD1
CDR3: ASTGTGNEQY; J: TRBJ2-7; V: TRBV25-1; D: TRBD1
CDR3: ASSYDTGSGGYT; J: TRBJ1-2; V: TRBV6-5; D: NA